The 14 T cell receptor beta chains in this list originate from one sample, sequenced in a study of blood T cell repertoires in COVID-19. Profiling relied on immunoSEQ multiplex PCR, and the TCRdb table lists in-frame clones only, not all of them. The table records 300,000 or so clones, nearly 90% of them present only once. The sequencing input was PBMCs or T cells enriched from blood (not recorded which). The receptor set was obtained from a woman in her thirties who had recovered from COVID-19.

The chain uses TRBV18 and TRBJ1-1; TRBD1 is a possible D gene (6 bases). V was trimmed by 0 bases and J by 4 bases, leaving 12 bases between them. The CDR3 covers 15 residues. In germline, CDR1 is KGHSH, CDR2 LQKENI. The chain's CDR3 is CASSPPDSFGTEAFF. CDR3 DNA sequence: TGTGCCAGCTCACCACCGGACAGTTTTGGCACTGAAGCTTTCTTT.

Only a few counts were recorded for this clone. The chain joins TRBV10-3 to TRBJ1-2; D might be TRBD1 (6 bases). Germline V gene data show CDR1 as ENHRY and CDR2 as SYGVKD. The CDR3 has 14 residues. Deletions cut 8 bases from V and 6 bases from J, with 19 bases between. The CDR3 nucleotides are TGTGCCATCGGGGGGGCAGGGACATTAGATGGCTACACCTTC. Amino acids: CAIGGAGTLDGYTF.

This chain connects TRBV15 to TRBJ1-1; 7 positions agree with TRBD1. The germline V gene has CDR1 LNHNV and CDR2 YYDKDF (reference sequence). The CDR3 length is 17 residues. The V segment lost 1 base and the J segment 5 bases; nucleotides outside the gene matches: 13. CDR3 bases: TGTGCCACCAGCAGAGCTGCCAGGGGGTTTTATGGGACTGAAGCTTTCTTT. Its translation is CATSRAARGFYGTEAFF. The entire variable domain, with the rest obtained from reference TRBV15 and TRBJ1-1, is as follows: DAMVIQNPRYQVTQFGKPVTLSCSQTLNHNVMYWYQQKSSQAPKLLFHYYDKDFNNEADTPDNFQSRRPNTSFCFLDIRSPGLGDTAMYLCATSRAARGFYGTEAFFGQGTRLTVV.

CDR3 sequence reads: CASSLPGSGTAKGKAFF. The CDR3 nucleotides read TGCGCCAGCAGCTTGCCTGGATCCGGGACAGCTAAAGGGAAAGCTTTCTTT. The chain has TRBV5-1 and TRBJ1-1, with 7 bases identical to TRBD1. Germline loops: CDR1 SGHRS, CDR2 YFSETQ. V lost 1 base to trimming and J lost 9 bases; unmatched junction nucleotides: 18. The CDR3 extends over 17 amino acids.

This clone was counted a single time. The rearrangement links TRBV11-2 to TRBJ1-2; 7 bases map to TRBD1. Germline CDR1 and CDR2: SGHAT and FQNNGV. CDR3 length: 15 amino acids. With 1 base clipped from V and 3 bases from J, the junction kept 5 bases outside the gene matches. The chain's CDR3 is CASSLVRGPDYGYTF. The DNA of the CDR3 is TGTGCCAGCAGCTTAGTGAGGGGGCCCGACTATGGCTACACCTTC.

V usage is TRBV6-2 or TRBV6-3 and J usage is TRBJ1-2; D not certain. Per germline, CDR1 MNHEY and CDR2 SVGEGT. Trimming stripped 4 bases from V and 4 bases from J, with 7 bases between. The CDR3 is made up of 12 amino acids. The CDR3 reads CASSFDSYGYTF. Written as DNA, the CDR3 is TGTGCCAGCAGTTTTGACTCCTATGGCTACACCTTC.

This rearrangement joins TRBV6-1 to TRBJ1-1, with no clear D. CDR1 and CDR2 from the germline V gene are MNHNS and SASEGT. This CDR3 is built from 16 residues. The ends were cut back, 4 bases at V and 0 bases at J, with 15 bases in the middle. The CDR3 DNA reads as TGTGCCAGCAGTGGAGGACTCGCTGCCTTGAACACTGAAGCTTTCTTT. Translated: CASSGGLAALNTEAFF.

The V and J genes are TRBV5-1 and TRBJ2-2; D remains unclear. V was cut by 0 bases and J by 1 base, with 7 bases left in between. The CDR3 is made up of 15 amino acids. Germline CDR1 reads SGHRS; CDR2 reads YFSETQ. The CDR3 protein is CASSLGQMNTGELFF. CDR3 sequence (DNA): TGCGCCAGCAGCTTGGGCCAGATGAACACCGGGGAGCTGTTTTTT.

V and J are TRBV7-9 and TRBJ1-4, with 8 bases matching TRBD1. This CDR3 spans 16 amino acids. Germline V gene sequence: CDR1 SEHNR, CDR2 FQNEAQ (reference sequence). After removal of 2 bases from V and 3 bases from J, the junction contained 5 bases not matched to a gene. The CDR3 sequence is CASSLKQGEANEKLFF. CDR3 nucleotides: TGTGCCAGCAGCTTAAAACAGGGGGAGGCTAATGAAAAACTGTTTTTT.

The rearrangement uses TRBV5-4 and TRBJ2-7; a weak D match, TRBD1 (6 bases). Trimming took off 0 bases at V and 6 bases at J, with 16 bases between the two ends. The CDR3 contains 15 residues. Germline V gene data show CDR1 as SGHNT and CDR2 as YYREEE (reference sequence). Here the CDR3 reads CASSLVVGRGSEQYF. The CDR3 DNA reads as TGTGCCAGCAGCTTGGTTGTGGGCAGGGGTTCCGAGCAGTACTTC.

Concerning this clone itself: Other DNA sequences within the sample encode an identical CDR3. The CDR3 sequence: CASSQGRGTEAFF. The CDR3 nucleotides read TGTGCCAGCAGCCAAGGACGGGGCACTGAAGCTTTCTTT. The rearrangement links TRBV14 to TRBJ1-1; D unresolved. In germline, CDR1 is SGHDN, CDR2 FVKESK. The CDR3 covers 13 residues. The ends were cut back, 1 base at V and 4 bases at J, with 7 bases in the middle. Based on the CDR3 plus reference TRBV14 and TRBJ1-1, the full variable domain is EAGVTQFPSHSVIEKGQTVTLRCDPISGHDNLYWYRRVMGKEIKFLLHFVKESKQDESGMPNNRFLAERTGGTYSTLKVQPAELEDSGVYFCASSQGRGTEAFFGQGTRLTVV.

This rearrangement joins TRBV7-9 to TRBJ2-5, with D possibly TRBD2 on 6 matching bases. V lost 5 bases and J lost 1, with 20 bases in between. The germline CDR1 and CDR2 sequences are SEHNR and FQNEAQ (reference sequence). The CDR3 length is 17 residues. The CDR3 coding sequence is TGTGCCAGCAGCCCAATTCAGGGACTCGGGGGCCAAGAGACCCAGTACTTC. It is translated as CASSPIQGLGGQETQYF. The complete variable domain, with remaining parts taken from reference TRBV7-9 and TRBJ2-5, reads DTGVSQNPRHKITKRGQNVTFRCDPISEHNRLYWYRQTLGQGPEFLTYFQNEAQLEKSRLLSDRFSAERPKGSFSTLEIQRTEQGDSAMYLCASSPIQGLGGQETQYFGPGTRLLVL.

The chain joins TRBV3-1 (or the pseudogene TRBV3-2) to TRBJ1-2; 7 bases are a match to TRBD1. The CDR3 contains 14 residues. In germline, CDR1 is LGHDT, CDR2 YNNKEL (reference sequence). The junction had 6 bases not matched to a gene; V was cut back by 4 bases and J by 4 bases. This CDR3 reads CASSRQGRVYGYTF. CDR3 DNA: TGTGCCAGCAGCCGACAGGGCCGAGTCTATGGCTACACCTTC.

The chain uses TRBV2 and TRBJ2-7; 9 bases map to TRBD2. Germline V gene sequence: CDR1 SNHLY, CDR2 FYNNEI. The V and J ends lost 0 bases and 8 bases, in that order; junction bases with no gene match: 11. CDR3 length equals 16 residues. CDR3 DNA sequence: TGTGCCAGCAGTGAAGCGCGAGGCGGGGGGGCGGAGAAGCAGTACTTC. Its protein is CASSEARGGGAEKQYF.